This T cell receptor (beta chain) was found in a study of blood T cell repertoires in COVID-19. For the study at large: The study drew acute and convalescent COVID-19 samples from the United States, Italy and Spain. T cells, B-cell-depleted T cells, or PBMCs provided the cDNA or gDNA that served as material.

This CDR3 comprises 15 residues. V was pared by 0 bases and J by 3 bases, with 4 bases of the junction left unmatched. Germline lookup yields CDR1 SGDLS and CDR2 YYNGEE. In the original workflow: How many nucleated cells were present was estimated from reference gene primer amplification. TCRdb's copy holds only in-frame clones and misses some; the assay was immunoSEQ multiplex PCR. V, J and clone size derive from that table, while D and trimming were established from the DNA sequence. This repertoire shows over 100,000 clones, around 82% found once; its top ten account for about 5%. The chain is built from TRBV9 and TRBJ1-2; 8 bases map to TRBD1. What was sequenced was peripheral blood. The sequence was collected from a man aged 60 to 75 with acute or convalescent COVID-19. CDR3 sequence reads: CASSVAPGGDYGYTF. CDR3 nucleotides: TGTGCCAGCAGCGTAGCCCCAGGGGGCGACTATGGCTACACCTTC.